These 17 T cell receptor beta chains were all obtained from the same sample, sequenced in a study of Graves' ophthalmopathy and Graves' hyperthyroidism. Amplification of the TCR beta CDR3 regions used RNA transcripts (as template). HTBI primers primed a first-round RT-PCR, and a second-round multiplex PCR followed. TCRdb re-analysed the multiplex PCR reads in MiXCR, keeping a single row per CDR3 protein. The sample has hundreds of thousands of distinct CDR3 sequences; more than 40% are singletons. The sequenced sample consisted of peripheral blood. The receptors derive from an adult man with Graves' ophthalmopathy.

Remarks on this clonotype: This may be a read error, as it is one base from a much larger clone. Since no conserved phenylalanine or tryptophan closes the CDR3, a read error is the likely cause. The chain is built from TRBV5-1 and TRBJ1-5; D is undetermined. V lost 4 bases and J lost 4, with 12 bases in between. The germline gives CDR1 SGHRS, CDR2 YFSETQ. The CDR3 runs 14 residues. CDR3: CASSADGQNQPQHL. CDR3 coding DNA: TGCGCCAGCAGCGCGGACGGTCAAAATCAGCCCCAGCATCTT.

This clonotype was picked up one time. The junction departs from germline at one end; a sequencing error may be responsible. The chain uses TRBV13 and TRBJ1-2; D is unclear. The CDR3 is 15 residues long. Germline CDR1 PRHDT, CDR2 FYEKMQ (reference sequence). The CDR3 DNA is TGCGCCAGCAGCTTGGATTGGGCAGTGTTCTATGGCTACACCTTC. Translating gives CASSLDWAVFYGYTF.

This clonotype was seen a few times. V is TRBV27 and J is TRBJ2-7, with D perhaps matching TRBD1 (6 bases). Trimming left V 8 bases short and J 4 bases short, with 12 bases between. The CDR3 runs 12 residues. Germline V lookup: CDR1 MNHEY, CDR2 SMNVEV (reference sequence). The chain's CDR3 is CASYGTIYEQYF. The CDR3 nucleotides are TGTGCCAGCTACGGGACAATTTACGAGCAGTACTTC.

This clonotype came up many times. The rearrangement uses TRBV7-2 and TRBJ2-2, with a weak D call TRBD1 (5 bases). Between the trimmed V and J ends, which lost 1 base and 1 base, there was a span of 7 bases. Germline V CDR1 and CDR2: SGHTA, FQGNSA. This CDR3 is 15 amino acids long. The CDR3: CASSLVQGNTGELFF. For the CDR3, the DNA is TGTGCCAGCAGCTTAGTCCAGGGGAACACCGGGGAGCTGTTTTTT.

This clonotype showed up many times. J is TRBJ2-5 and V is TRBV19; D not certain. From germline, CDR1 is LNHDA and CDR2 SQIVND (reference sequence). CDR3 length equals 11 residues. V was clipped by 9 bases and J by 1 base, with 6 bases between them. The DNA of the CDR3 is TGTGCCAGCAGCATCCAAGAGACCCAGTACTTC. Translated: CASSIQETQYF.

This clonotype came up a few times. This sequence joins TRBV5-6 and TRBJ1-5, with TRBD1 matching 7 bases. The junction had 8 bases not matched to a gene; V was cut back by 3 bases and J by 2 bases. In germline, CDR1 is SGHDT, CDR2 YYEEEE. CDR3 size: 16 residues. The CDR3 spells CASSSTGNIGNQPQHF. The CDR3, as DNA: TGTGCCAGCAGCTCGACAGGGAACATTGGCAATCAGCCCCAGCATTTT.

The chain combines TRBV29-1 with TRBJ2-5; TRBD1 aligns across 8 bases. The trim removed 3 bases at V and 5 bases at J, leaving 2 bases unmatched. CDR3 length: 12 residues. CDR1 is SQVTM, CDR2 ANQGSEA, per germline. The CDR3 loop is CSVERQGETQYF. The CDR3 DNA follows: TGCAGCGTTGAGCGACAGGGGGAGACCCAGTACTTC.

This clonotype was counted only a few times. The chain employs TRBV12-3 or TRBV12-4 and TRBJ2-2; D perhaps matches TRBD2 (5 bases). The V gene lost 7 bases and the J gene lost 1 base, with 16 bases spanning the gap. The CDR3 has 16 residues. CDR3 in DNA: TGTGCCAGCATCTTCGGGATTACAATGAACACCGGGGAGCTGTTTTTT. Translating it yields CASIFGITMNTGELFF.

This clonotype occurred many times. CDR3 coding DNA: TGTGCCAGCAGTTTCGAAAGGTTAAACACCATATATTTT. Protein: CASSFERLNTIYF. The chain links TRBV12-3 or TRBV12-4 to TRBJ1-3; the D is unclear. The CDR3 runs 13 residues. V was pared by 3 bases and J by 6 bases, with 9 bases between.

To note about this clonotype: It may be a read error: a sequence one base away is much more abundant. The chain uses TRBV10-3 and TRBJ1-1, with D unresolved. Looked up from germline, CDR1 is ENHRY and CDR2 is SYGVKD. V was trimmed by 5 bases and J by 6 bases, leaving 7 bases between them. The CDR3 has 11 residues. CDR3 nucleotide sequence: TGTGCCATCAGTATGTCAGCTGAAGCTTTCTTT. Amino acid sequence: CAISMSAEAFF.

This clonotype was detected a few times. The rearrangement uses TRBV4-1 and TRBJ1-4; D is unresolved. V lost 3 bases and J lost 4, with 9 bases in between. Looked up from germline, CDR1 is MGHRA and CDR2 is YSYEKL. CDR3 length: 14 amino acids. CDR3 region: CASSHRLVNEKLFF. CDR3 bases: TGCGCCAGCAGCCATCGGCTGGTTAATGAAAAACTGTTTTTT.

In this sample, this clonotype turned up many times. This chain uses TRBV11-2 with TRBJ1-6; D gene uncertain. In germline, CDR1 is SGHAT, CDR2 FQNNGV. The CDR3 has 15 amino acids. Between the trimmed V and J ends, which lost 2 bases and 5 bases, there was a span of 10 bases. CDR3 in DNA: TGTGCCAGCAGCTTATCCGGGTACGATAATTCACCCCTCCACTTT. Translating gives CASSLSGYDNSPLHF.

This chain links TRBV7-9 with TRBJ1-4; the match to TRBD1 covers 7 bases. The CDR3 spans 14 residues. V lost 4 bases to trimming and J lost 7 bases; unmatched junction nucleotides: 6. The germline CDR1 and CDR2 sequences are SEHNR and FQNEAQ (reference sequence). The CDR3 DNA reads TGTGCCAGCAGCTCGACAGGGTACACTGAAAAACTGTTTTTT. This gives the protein CASSSTGYTEKLFF.

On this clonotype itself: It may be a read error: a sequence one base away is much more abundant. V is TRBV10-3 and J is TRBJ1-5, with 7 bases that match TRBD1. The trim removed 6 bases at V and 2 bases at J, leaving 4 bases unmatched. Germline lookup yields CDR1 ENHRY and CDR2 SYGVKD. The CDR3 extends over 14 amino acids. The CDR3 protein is CAIRRDSRNQPQHF. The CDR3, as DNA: TGTGCCATCAGACGGGACAGCCGCAATCAGCCCCAGCATTTT.

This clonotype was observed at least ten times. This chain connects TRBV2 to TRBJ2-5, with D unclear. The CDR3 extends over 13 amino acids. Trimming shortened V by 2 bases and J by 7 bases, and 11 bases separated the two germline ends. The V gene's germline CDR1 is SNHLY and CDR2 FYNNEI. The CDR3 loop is CASSEFVRRTQYF. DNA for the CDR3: TGTGCCAGCAGTGAATTTGTCAGGAGGACCCAGTACTTC.

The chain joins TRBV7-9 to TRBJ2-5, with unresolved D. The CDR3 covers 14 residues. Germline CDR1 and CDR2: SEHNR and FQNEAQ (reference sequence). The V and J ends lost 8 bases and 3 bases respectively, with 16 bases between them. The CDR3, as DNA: TGTGCCAGCGGCGTAACAGTCAGTAAAGAGACCCAGTACTTC. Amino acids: CASGVTVSKETQYF.

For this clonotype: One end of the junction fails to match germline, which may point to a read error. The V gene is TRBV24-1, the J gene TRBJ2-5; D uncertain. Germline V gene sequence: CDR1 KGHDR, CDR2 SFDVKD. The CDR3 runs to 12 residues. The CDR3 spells CASSDKGETQYF. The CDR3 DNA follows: TGTGCCTCCAGTGATAAGGGAGAGACCCAGTACTTC.